The 12 T cell receptor beta chains reported below all come from one sample, sequenced in a study of cytomegalovirus exposure and HLA in healthy donors. The PCR contained 60 Vbeta and 13 Jbeta primers. TCRdb's table, derived via immunoSEQ multiplex PCR, lists solely in-frame clones and lacks some. The sample consists of roughly 120,000 clones, about 80% of them appearing once. Sequenced material: PBMCs. The receptors were gathered from a human donor in good health.

The chain is built from TRBV4-1 and TRBJ2-7; TRBD2 might be the D (6 bases). CDR1 is MGHRA and CDR2 is YSYEKL in the germline V gene. The CDR3 consists of 18 residues. With 1 base removed from V and 2 bases from J, the gap between germline ends came to 21 bases. In nucleotides, the CDR3 is TGCGCCAGCAGCCAAGCTATAATAATGGACTGGGGGGCCTACGAGCAGTACTTC. Translated, it gives CASSQAIIMDWGAYEQYF.

DNA for the CDR3: TGTGCCAGCAGCGGGGACTCCAATGAAAAACTGTTTTTT. It yields the protein CASSGDSNEKLFF. V and J are TRBV7-9 and TRBJ1-4; TRBD1 might be the D (5 bases). The germline gives CDR1 SEHNR, CDR2 FQNEAQ (reference sequence). This CDR3 is built from 13 residues. V lost 5 bases and J lost 5, with 9 bases in between.

The chain joins TRBV5-1 to TRBJ2-4; TRBD2 agrees at 7 bases. The V gene's germline CDR1 is SGHRS and CDR2 YFSETQ. The junction had 9 bases not matched to a gene; V was cut back by 2 bases and J by 4 bases. This CDR3 contains 16 residues. CDR3 coding DNA: TGCGCCAGCAGCTTACCGTCGGGGAGGGCGAAAAACATTCAGTACTTC. Translated, it gives CASSLPSGRAKNIQYF. The full variable domain, with the rest looked up from reference TRBV5-1 and TRBJ2-4, is KAGVTQTPRYLIKTRGQQVTLSCSPISGHRSVSWYQQTPGQGLQFLFEYFSETQRNKGNFPGRFSGRQFSNSRSEMNVSTLELGDSALYLCASSLPSGRAKNIQYFGAGTRLSVL.

The V call is TRBV6-5, the J call TRBJ2-3; possibly TRBD2 for D (7 bases). V gave up 6 bases and J gave up 5 bases, with 12 bases separating them. Per germline, CDR1 MNHEY and CDR2 SVGAGI. The CDR3 sequence is 13 residues long. CDR3 nucleotide sequence: TGTGCCAGCAGCCGGGGGGCCGAAGATACGCAGTATTTT. Translation gives CASSRGAEDTQYF.

In regard to this clone: Mismatch with germline at one junction end may stem from a read error. J is TRBJ2-1 and V is TRBV5-1; 8 bases match TRBD2. This CDR3 has 14 amino acids. Germline lookup yields CDR1 SGHRS and CDR2 YFSETQ. The CDR3 spells CASSFRGGYDEQFF. CDR3 in DNA: TGCGCCAGCAGCTTCCGGGGGGGCTACGATGAGCAGTTCTTC.

The chain is built from TRBV6-5 and TRBJ2-5; 8 positions match TRBD1. The germline V gene encodes CDR1 MNHEY and CDR2 SVGAGI. This CDR3 has 16 amino acids. The V gene end was trimmed by 2 bases and the J gene end by 9 bases; junction bases not matched to a gene: 14. The CDR3 sequence: CASSYGRDRLGAAQYF. As DNA, the CDR3 is TGTGCCAGCAGTTACGGTCGGGACAGGTTAGGAGCAGCCCAGTACTTC.

V and J are TRBV4-1 and TRBJ2-5; 9 bases fit TRBD2. The CDR3 spans 17 residues. V was pared by 4 bases and J by 3 bases, with 12 bases of the junction left unmatched. CDR1 and CDR2 from the germline V gene are MGHRA and YSYEKL. CDR3 sequence: CASSPLGGGGAEETQYF. CDR3 sequence (DNA): TGCGCCAGCAGCCCCCTCGGAGGCGGGGGGGCCGAAGAGACCCAGTACTTC.

The chain links TRBV27 to TRBJ2-5; D is unclear. CDR1 is MNHEY, CDR2 SMNVEV, per germline (reference sequence). Deletions cut 6 bases from V and 3 bases from J, with 14 bases between. This CDR3 is 14 amino acids long. CDR3 loop: CASSRLGGEETQYF. CDR3 sequence (DNA): TGTGCCAGCAGCCGATTAGGTGGAGAAGAGACCCAGTACTTC.

The rearrangement uses TRBV6-4 and TRBJ1-2; a weak D match, TRBD1 (6 bases). Per the germline V gene, CDR1 is MRHNA and CDR2 is SNTAGT. The CDR3 spans 15 residues. Between the trimmed V and J ends, which lost 0 bases and 8 bases, there was a span of 16 bases. CDR3 sequence: CASSDSPQGVGGYTF. In DNA, the CDR3 is TGTGCCAGCAGTGACTCGCCACAGGGAGTAGGAGGCTACACCTTC.

This clone came up once. This chain uses TRBV18 with TRBJ2-4, with D maybe TRBD2 (5 bases). CDR1 and CDR2 (germline): KGHSH, LQKENI. The CDR3 consists of 15 residues. V was shortened by 4 bases and J by 15 bases, with 25 bases between the two germline ends. CDR3 in DNA: TGTGCCAGCTCACTCTACCCATGGGAAATGGACTTTCGGTACTTC. Its protein product is CASSLYPWEMDFRYF.

J is TRBJ2-7 and V is TRBV28, with 14 bases that match TRBD2. CDR1 and CDR2 (germline): MDHEN, SYDVKM. The CDR3 spans 16 residues. Losses at the gene ends were 3 bases for V and 1 base for J; bases not matched to a gene: 2. The CDR3 coding sequence is TGTGCCAGCAGTTTTGGGACTAGCGGGGGTTCCTACGAGCAGTACTTC. Its protein is CASSFGTSGGSYEQYF.

This chain uses TRBV18 with TRBJ1-4; 7 nucleotides align to TRBD1. The CDR3 is 13 residues long. J was trimmed by 9 bases and V by 3 bases; bases with no gene match: 4. Germline V CDR1 and CDR2: KGHSH, LQKENI. CDR3 residues: CASSPRQGQKLFF. The CDR3 DNA sequence: TGTGCCAGCTCACCGAGACAGGGTCAAAAACTGTTTTTT.